Listed below are T cell receptor beta chains from one sample, sequenced in a study of Graves' ophthalmopathy and Graves' hyperthyroidism. One entry per CDR3 protein results from TCRdb running MiXCR on the multiplex PCR reads. Here the sample spans 350,000 to 400,000 distinct CDR3 sequences, approximately 20% being singletons. The sequencing input was peripheral blood. Receptor source: a woman aged 18 to 35 with Graves' ophthalmopathy. CDR3s include the opening cysteine and the closing phenylalanine or tryptophan. D genes are given only for firm matches. Where a row states a size, it is once, few, many or the class of an expanded clone; other rows omit it.

D gene: .
J gene: TRBJ1-2
clone size: few
V gene: TRBV4-2
CDR3 DNA: TGTGCCAGCAGCCAAGAGTTTGACAGCTCTAACTATGGCTACACCTTC
CDR3 protein: CASSQEFDSSNYGYTF

D gene: .
J gene: TRBJ2-7
clone size: many
V gene: TRBV20-1
CDR3 DNA: TGCAGTGCTAAGGCCATAATAAGAGGGACGCGCTACGAGCAGTACTTC
CDR3 protein: CSAKAIIRGTRYEQYF

D gene: .
J gene: TRBJ1-1
clone size: .
V gene: TRBV6-1
CDR3 DNA: TGTGCCAGCGTCCCTACAGGTACGGAAACTGAAGCTTTCTTT
CDR3 protein: CASVPTGTETEAFF

D gene: .
J gene: TRBJ1-3
clone size: many
V gene: TRBV9
CDR3 DNA: TGTGCCAGCAGCGTTGGGCTAACCGACTCTGGAAACACCATATATTTT
CDR3 protein: CASSVGLTDSGNTIYF

D gene: .
J gene: TRBJ1-1
clone size: .
V gene: TRBV28
CDR3 DNA: TGTGCCAGCAGTCCCTCCTCCCGGAACACTGAAGCTTTCTTT
CDR3 protein: CASSPSSRNTEAFF

D gene: .
J gene: TRBJ1-2
clone size: .
V gene: TRBV10-3
CDR3 DNA: TGTGCCATCAGAGTTGGTAAGACAGTCTACACCTTC
CDR3 protein: CAIRVGKTVYTF

D gene: TRBD1
J gene: TRBJ2-4
clone size: many
V gene: TRBV29-1
CDR3 DNA: TGCAGCGTTGCTGGCCAGGGGGAGTTCATTCAGTACTTC
CDR3 protein: CSVAGQGEFIQYF

D gene: TRBD1
J gene: TRBJ1-2
clone size: .
V gene: TRBV6-1
CDR3 DNA: TGTGCCAGCAAGGCCCTGACAGGGAGTGGCTACACCTTC
CDR3 protein: CASKALTGSGYTF

D gene: .
J gene: TRBJ2-7
clone size: many
V gene: TRBV7-2
CDR3 DNA: TGTGCCAGCAGCCTCGGTGTTGCTAGCGCGTACGAGCAGTACTTC
CDR3 protein: CASSLGVASAYEQYF

D gene: .
J gene: TRBJ2-2
clone size: many
V gene: TRBV11-2
CDR3 DNA: TGTGCCAGCAGCCCTCGGTGGGGGGTTCGAACCGGGGAGCTGTTTTTT
CDR3 protein: CASSPRWGVRTGELFF

D gene: .
J gene: TRBJ2-2
clone size: many
V gene: TRBV12-3/TRBV12-4
CDR3 DNA: TGTGCCAGCAGTTTAGGTGGGGGAGCCGGGGAGCTGTTTTTT
CDR3 protein: CASSLGGGAGELFF

D gene: TRBD2
J gene: TRBJ2-2
clone size: many
V gene: TRBV6-2/TRBV6-3
CDR3 DNA: TGTGCCAGCAGCCCCGCGCGGACTAGCGGGAGGAAGGACGGGGAGCTGTTTTTT
CDR3 protein: CASSPARTSGRKDGELFF

D gene: .
J gene: TRBJ1-2
clone size: .
V gene: TRBV12-3/TRBV12-4
CDR3 DNA: TGTGCCACCCACGAAGCGGGTAACTATGGCTACACCTTC
CDR3 protein: CATHEAGNYGYTF

D gene: .
J gene: TRBJ1-1
clone size: many
V gene: TRBV11-1
CDR3 DNA: TGTGCCAGCAGCGCAATAGAGGAGTATGTGGGACTGAACACTGAAGCTTTCTTT
CDR3 protein: CASSAIEEYVGLNTEAFF

D gene: TRBD2
J gene: TRBJ2-7
clone size: many
V gene: TRBV6-5
CDR3 DNA: TGTGCCAGCAGTCCCGGTTCTAGCGGGCGACCCGGGCAGTACTTC
CDR3 protein: CASSPGSSGRPGQYF

D gene: .
J gene: TRBJ1-1
clone size: many
V gene: TRBV30
CDR3 DNA: TGTGCCTGGAGGACCGTTTACACTGAAGCTTTCTTT
CDR3 protein: CAWRTVYTEAFF

D gene: TRBD1
J gene: TRBJ1-2
clone size: .
V gene: TRBV12-3/TRBV12-4
CDR3 DNA: TGTGCCAGCAGGGCCTTTACAGGGGACCTCTATGGCTACACCTTC
CDR3 protein: CASRAFTGDLYGYTF

D gene: .
J gene: TRBJ2-5
clone size: .
V gene: TRBV7-2
CDR3 DNA: TGTGCCAGCAGCTTAATGGTTGGTGAGACCCAGTACTTC
CDR3 protein: CASSLMVGETQYF

D gene: TRBD2
J gene: TRBJ2-7
clone size: .
V gene: TRBV24-1
CDR3 DNA: TGTGCCACCAGTGAGACGCCGGGACTAGGAGCGCCCCACGAGCAGTACTTC
CDR3 protein: CATSETPGLGAPHEQYF

D gene: TRBD2
J gene: TRBJ2-2
clone size: many
V gene: TRBV20-1
CDR3 DNA: TGCAGTGCTAGACCGGGCGGGAGTGGCACCGGGGAGCTGTTTTTT
CDR3 protein: CSARPGGSGTGELFF

D gene: TRBD1
J gene: TRBJ2-5
clone size: many
V gene: TRBV19
CDR3 DNA: TGTGCCAGTAGTGTCCGACAGGGGGTCGGTGCGGAGACCCAGTACTTC
CDR3 protein: CASSVRQGVGAETQYF

D gene: TRBD1
J gene: TRBJ2-7
clone size: .
V gene: TRBV27
CDR3 DNA: TGTGCCAGCAGTACTGGGACAGGTAGGGGTTACGAGCAGTACTTC
CDR3 protein: CASSTGTGRGYEQYF

D gene: .
J gene: TRBJ1-1
clone size: many
V gene: TRBV6-1
CDR3 DNA: TGTGCCAGCAGAACTAGCCAAATGAACACTGAAGCTTTCTTT
CDR3 protein: CASRTSQMNTEAFF